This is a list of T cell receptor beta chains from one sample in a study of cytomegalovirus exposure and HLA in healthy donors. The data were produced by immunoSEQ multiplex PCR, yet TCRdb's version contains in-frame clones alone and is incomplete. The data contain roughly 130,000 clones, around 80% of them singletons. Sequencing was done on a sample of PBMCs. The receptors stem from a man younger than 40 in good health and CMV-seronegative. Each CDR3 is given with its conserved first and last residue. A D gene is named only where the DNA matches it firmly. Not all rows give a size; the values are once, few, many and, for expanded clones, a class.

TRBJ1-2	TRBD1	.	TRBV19	TGTGCCAGTAGTGTCCAGGGGGCGCGAAGCTATGGCTACACCTTC	CASSVQGARSYGYTF
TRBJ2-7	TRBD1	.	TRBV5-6	TGTGCCAGCAGCTTGGGGACAGGGATTTCCTACGAGCAGTACTTC	CASSLGTGISYEQYF
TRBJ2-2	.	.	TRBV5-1	TGCGCCAGCAGCTTGGCCGGGGTGCACACCGGGGAGCTGTTTTTT	CASSLAGVHTGELFF
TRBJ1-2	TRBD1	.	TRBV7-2	TGTGCCAGCAGCGGGACAGGGGGCTTCCCTAACTATGGCTACACCTTC	CASSGTGGFPNYGYTF
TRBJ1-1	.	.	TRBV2	TGTGCCAGACAGGGTATTTTGGCTGAAGCTTTCTTT	CARQGILAEAFF
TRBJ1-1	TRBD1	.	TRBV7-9	TGTGCCAGCAGCTCCACCCTCGTCTTACCGGGACAGAGTAACACTGAAGCTTTCTTT	CASSSTLVLPGQSNTEAFF
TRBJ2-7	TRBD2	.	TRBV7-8	TGTGCCAGCAGCTTAGCGCTAGCGGGAACGAACTCCTACGAGCAGTACTTC	CASSLALAGTNSYEQYF
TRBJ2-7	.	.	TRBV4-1	TGCGCCAGCAGCCCCAGACAGGGAGGCGCCTACGAGCAGTACTTC	CASSPRQGGAYEQYF
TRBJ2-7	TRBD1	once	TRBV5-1	TGCGCCAGCAGCTCCGGGACAGGGGGCCACTACGAGCAGTACTTC	CASSSGTGGHYEQYF
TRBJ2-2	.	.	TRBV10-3	TGTGCCATCAGTGACAGCGGACGCACCGGGGAGCTGTTTTTT	CAISDSGRTGELFF
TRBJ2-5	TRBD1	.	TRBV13	TGTGCCAGCAGCTCGGACAGGGCCCCAGAGACCCAGTACTTC	CASSSDRAPETQYF
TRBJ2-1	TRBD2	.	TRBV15	TGTGCCACCAGCACTCCGATAAACCTTGGACTAGCGGGGAGTAATGAGCAGTTCTTC	CATSTPINLGLAGSNEQFF
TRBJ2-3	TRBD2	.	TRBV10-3	TGTGCCATCAGTGAGCAAAAGCGGGAGAGGACAGATACGCAGTATTTT	CAISEQKRERTDTQYF
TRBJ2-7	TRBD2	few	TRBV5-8	TGTGCCAGCAGCCCCCGGGGGGTCTACGAGCAGTACTTC	CASSPRGVYEQYF
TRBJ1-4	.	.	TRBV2	TGTGCCAGCAGTGGAGGGTCGGGGGAAAAACTGTTTTTT	CASSGGSGEKLFF
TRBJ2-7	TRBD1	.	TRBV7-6	TGTGCCAGCAGCCCGGGACAGGGGCCATACGAGCAGTACTTC	CASSPGQGPYEQYF
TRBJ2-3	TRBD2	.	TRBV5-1	TGCGCCAGCAGCGGGAGGGGTGGGGCAGCAGATACGCAGTATTTT	CASSGRGGAADTQYF
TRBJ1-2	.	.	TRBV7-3	TGTGCCAGCAGCTCAAACCCAGGAAGTGGCTACACCTTC	CASSSNPGSGYTF
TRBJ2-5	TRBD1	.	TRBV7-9	TGTGCCAGCAGCTTAGGGGACAGGGGGCGAGAGCAGTACTTC	CASSLGDRGREQYF
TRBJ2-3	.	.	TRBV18	TGTGCCAGCTCACCAGGGGCTAGGGATACGCAGTATTTT	CASSPGARDTQYF
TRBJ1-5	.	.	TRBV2	TGTGCCAGCAGTACGATTGGGAGGAATCAGCCCCAGCATTTT	CASSTIGRNQPQHF
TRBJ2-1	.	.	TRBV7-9	TGTGCCAGCAGCTTAGCGGCGGCCACTGGGCAGTTCTTC	CASSLAAATGQFF
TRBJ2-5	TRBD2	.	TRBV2	TGTGCCGCCGGGGGGAGCCAAGAGACCCAGTACTTC	CAAGGSQETQYF
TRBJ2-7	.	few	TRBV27	TGTGCCAGCAGTTCCGACAGCTCCTACGAGCAGTACTTC	CASSSDSSYEQYF
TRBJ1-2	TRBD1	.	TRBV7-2	TGTGCCAGCAGCCCAGTGGACAGGGGCCTATATGGCTACACCTTC	CASSPVDRGLYGYTF
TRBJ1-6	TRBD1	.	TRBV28	TGTGCCAGCAGTTTAACAGGGGGCGGTTCACCCCTCCACTTT	CASSLTGGGSPLHF
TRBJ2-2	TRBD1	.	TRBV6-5	TGTGCCAGCAGGGCGGGACAGGGGAAAGGCGGGGAGCTGTTTTTT	CASRAGQGKGGELFF
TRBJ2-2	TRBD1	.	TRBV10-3	TGTGCCATACAGGGGTCCGGGGAGCTGTTTTTT	CAIQGSGELFF
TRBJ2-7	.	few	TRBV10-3	TGTGCCATCAGTGAGCCCCAGGTGTACGAGCAGTACTTC	CAISEPQVYEQYF
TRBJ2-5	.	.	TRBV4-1	TGCGCCAGCAGCCAAGATGGCGGCCTCCAAGAGACCCAGTACTTC	CASSQDGGLQETQYF
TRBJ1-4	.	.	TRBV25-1	TGTGCCAGCAACCCTGGGGGGACGGTAGAAAAACTGTTTTTT	CASNPGGTVEKLFF
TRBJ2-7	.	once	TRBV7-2	TGTGCCAGCAGCTTATCCCAAACGAGCTCCTACGAGCAGTACTTC	CASSLSQTSSYEQYF
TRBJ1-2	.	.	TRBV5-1	TGCGCCAGCAGCTTGGACAGGGTCGAGGGCTACACCTTC	CASSLDRVEGYTF
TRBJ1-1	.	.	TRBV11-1	TGTGCCAGCAGCCCTCTTAAGGGGACTGAAGCTTTCTTT	CASSPLKGTEAFF
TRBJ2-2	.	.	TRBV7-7	TGTGCTAGCAGCCACACGAATAAACCCGGGGAGCTGTTTTTT	CASSHTNKPGELFF
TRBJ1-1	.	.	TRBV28	TGTGCCAGCAGTTTCAGCAGGGGAGGGACTGAAGCTTTCTTT	CASSFSRGGTEAFF
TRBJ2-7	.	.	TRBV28	TGTGCCAGCAGTTTTAAATTTTATGGATTTAGCGGTTACTACGAGCAGTACTTC	CASSFKFYGFSGYYEQYF
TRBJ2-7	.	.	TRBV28	TGTGCCAGCAGTTATGTAGGCGCTAGCGACGCTGACGAGCAGTACTTC	CASSYVGASDADEQYF
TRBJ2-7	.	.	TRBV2	TGTGCCAGCAGTGAAGCCCGCGTCGAGCAGTACTTC	CASSEARVEQYF
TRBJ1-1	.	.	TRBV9	TGTGCCAGCAGCGTGGACAGTCAACCTTTCTTT	CASSVDSQPFF
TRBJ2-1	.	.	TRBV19	TGTGCCAGTAGTACTGTTTGGAGGGACAATGAGCAGTTCTTC	CASSTVWRDNEQFF
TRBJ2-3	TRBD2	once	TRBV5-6	TGTGCCAGCAAACGGTCAGCGGGGGTTACAGATACGCAGTATTTT	CASKRSAGVTDTQYF
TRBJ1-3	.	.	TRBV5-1	TGCGCCAGCAGCTTTACGAGCTCTGGAAACACCATATATTTT	CASSFTSSGNTIYF
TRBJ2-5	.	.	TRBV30	TGTGCCTGGAGTGATAGTGGGAGGGGGAAGACCCAGTACTTC	CAWSDSGRGKTQYF
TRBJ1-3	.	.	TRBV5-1	TGCGCCAGCAGCTATGGGCCCGGAAACACCATATATTTT	CASSYGPGNTIYF
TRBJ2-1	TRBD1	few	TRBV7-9	TGTGCCAGCAGCTTAAACCTTTGGACAGGGGGCGCCGGCAATGAGCAGTTCTTC	CASSLNLWTGGAGNEQFF
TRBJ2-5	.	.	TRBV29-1	TGCAGCGTGGCACCCCACCCGGAGGCTCCCAGGGGATGGGAAACCCAGTACTTC	CSVAPHPEAPRGWETQYF
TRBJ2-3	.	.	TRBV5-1	TGCGCCAGCAGGAGGTCCACAGATACGCAGTATTTT	CASRRSTDTQYF
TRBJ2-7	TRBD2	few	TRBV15	TGTGCCACCAGCATTGCAGCGGGACGATACGAGCAGTACTTC	CATSIAAGRYEQYF
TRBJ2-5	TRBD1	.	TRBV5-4	TGTGCCAGCAGCCCGGGACAGGGGCGAGAGACCCAGTACTTC	CASSPGQGRETQYF
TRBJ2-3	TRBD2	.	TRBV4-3	TGCGCCAGCAGCCAGGTAGCGGGAGGGGGTGCAGATACGCAGTATTTT	CASSQVAGGGADTQYF